These T cell receptor beta chains were read from a single sample in a study of cytomegalovirus exposure and HLA in healthy donors. Data came from immunoSEQ multiplex PCR; TCRdb stores just in-frame clones and leaves some out. The sample lists approximately 210,000 clones, roughly 80% occurring once. Sequencing was done on a sample of PBMCs. The receptors stem from a woman in her 30s in good health and CMV-seropositive. CDR3s include the opening cysteine and the closing phenylalanine or tryptophan. The order of the fields is V gene, clone size, J gene, D gene, CDR3 DNA, CDR3 protein. A D gene is named only where the DNA matches it firmly. The listing skips clone size in some rows; elsewhere it reads once, few, many or a size class.

TRBV4-3	.	TRBJ2-3	TRBD2	TGCGCCAGCAGCGTAGCGGGAGGTCATACAGATACGCAGTATTTT	CASSVAGGHTDTQYF
TRBV7-9	.	TRBJ2-1	.	TGTGCCAGCAGCTTAACCCAGACAGGTCCCTACAATGAGCAGTTCTTC	CASSLTQTGPYNEQFF
TRBV30	.	TRBJ1-6	.	TGTGCCTGGGTCAAGGGGATGGGTTCACCCCTCCACTTT	CAWVKGMGSPLHF
TRBV9	few	TRBJ1-2	TRBD1	TGTGCCAGCAGCGTAGGGACAGGGTACGGCGGCTACACCTTC	CASSVGTGYGGYTF
TRBV14	.	TRBJ2-5	TRBD2	TGTGCCAGCAGCCTTGGACTAGCGGGGGCTTCCTGGGAGACCCAGTACTTC	CASSLGLAGASWETQYF
TRBV5-4	.	TRBJ1-6	.	TGTGCCAGCAGCTTGAGTGACCAAGCCGGGGCACCCCTCCACTTT	CASSLSDQAGAPLHF
TRBV14	.	TRBJ2-7	.	TGTGCCAGCAGCCAAGGTATAGAGCCTTCCTACGAGCAGTACTTC	CASSQGIEPSYEQYF
TRBV18	.	TRBJ1-5	.	TGTGCCAGCTCAAGGGAGGGCAATCAGCCCCAGCATTTT	CASSREGNQPQHF
TRBV6-6	.	TRBJ2-7	TRBD2	TGTGCCAGCAGTGGCAGCGGGAGGGGGCGGGAGCAGTACTTC	CASSGSGRGREQYF
TRBV28	.	TRBJ2-2	TRBD2	TGTGCCAGCAGTACCGGCCCGGGGGGTGAGGAGCTGTTTTTT	CASSTGPGGEELFF
TRBV25-1	.	TRBJ1-2	.	TGTGCCAGCAGTTCCAGAGGTACAGGCTTCTATGGCTACACCTTC	CASSSRGTGFYGYTF
TRBV7-3	.	TRBJ2-3	TRBD2	TGTGCCAGCAGCTTAAGTCTAGCGGGGAACACAGATACGCAGTATTTT	CASSLSLAGNTDTQYF
TRBV7-2	.	TRBJ2-3	.	TGTGCCAGCAGCTGGGGGGCAGATACGCAGTATTTT	CASSWGADTQYF
TRBV30	.	TRBJ1-5	TRBD1	TGTGCCTCCCAGGGGGACAGCAATCAGCCCCAGCATTTT	CASQGDSNQPQHF
TRBV18	.	TRBJ2-1	.	TGTGCCAGCTCACTTGCCGGAGTAGGCACCAATGAGCAGTTCTTC	CASSLAGVGTNEQFF
TRBV5-4	once	TRBJ2-7	TRBD2	TGTGCCAGCAGCTTGGCGGCTAGCGGGAGCAAAAGACAATACTTC	CASSLAASGSKRQYF
TRBV19	.	TRBJ1-1	.	TGTGCCAGTAGCACCCCGGGATCCGGGAACACTGAAGCTTTCTTT	CASSTPGSGNTEAFF
TRBV5-4	.	TRBJ1-6	TRBD1	TGTGCCAGCAGCCGGGGACAGGGGAATTCACCCCTCCACTTT	CASSRGQGNSPLHF